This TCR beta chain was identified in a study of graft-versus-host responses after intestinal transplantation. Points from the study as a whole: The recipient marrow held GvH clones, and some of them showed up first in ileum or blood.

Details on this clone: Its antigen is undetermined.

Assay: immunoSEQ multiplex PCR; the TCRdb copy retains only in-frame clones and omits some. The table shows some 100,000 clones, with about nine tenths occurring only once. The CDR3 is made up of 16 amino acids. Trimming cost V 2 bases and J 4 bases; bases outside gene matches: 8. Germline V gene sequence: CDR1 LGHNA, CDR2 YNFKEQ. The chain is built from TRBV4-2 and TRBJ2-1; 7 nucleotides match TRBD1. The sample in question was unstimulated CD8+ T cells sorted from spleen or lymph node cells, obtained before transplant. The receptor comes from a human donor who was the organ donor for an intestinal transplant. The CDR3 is CASSQPDRVPYNEQFF. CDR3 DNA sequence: TGTGCCAGCAGCCAACCCGACAGGGTCCCTTACAATGAGCAGTTCTTC.